This T cell receptor beta chain stems from a study of shared clonotypes between healthy human individuals. Study overall: Plates per donor: three CD4 naive, three CD4 memory, two CD8 naive, one CD8 memory.

Naive CD8 cells comprised CD45RO-negative, CCR7-positively selected cells, excluding terminally differentiated effector memory CD45RA+ cells. CDR1 is MNHEY and CDR2 is SVGAGI in the germline V gene. V was pared by 6 bases and J by 4 bases, with 3 bases of the junction left unmatched. The length of the CDR3 is 14 residues. Comment on this clone: Its antigen is unidentified. Other DNA sequences within the sample encode an identical CDR3.

This table comes from immunoSEQ multiplex PCR, and its TCRdb copy is limited to in-frame clones, with some not included. This table has more than 2 million clones, approximately 95% appearing once. General observations from the study: As a rule, naive subsets had a larger estimated richness than memory subsets.

This chain connects TRBV6-5 to TRBJ2-1, with 10 bases fitting TRBD2. This TCR was sampled from a man aged 18 to 29 in good health. The sample consisted of naive CD8+ T cells sorted from blood. CDR3: CASRGTSAYNEQFF. The CDR3 bases are TGTGCCAGCAGAGGGACTAGCGCGTACAATGAGCAGTTCTTC.